Shown below are 27 T cell receptor beta chains from a single sample sequenced in a study of OX40 agonist ivuxolimab in advanced cancers. Using immunoSEQ multiplex PCR, the repertoire was profiled, and TCRdb retains in-frame clones only, with some absent. The table has approximately 78,000 clones, roughly 86% seen once; the top ten hold about 6.9%. This specimen consisted of CD4+ or CD8+ T cells sorted from blood, obtained in a trial of the OX40 agonist ivuxolimab. The receptors were gathered from an adult with an advanced solid tumor such as melanoma, head and neck, liver or kidney cancer.

V gene TRBV7-3 combines with J gene TRBJ1-1; D not certain. The CDR3 extends over 13 amino acids. Germline lookup yields CDR1 SGHTA and CDR2 FQGTGA. Trimming took 4 bases from V and 4 from J, leaving 10 bases between them. DNA for the CDR3: TGTGCCAGCAGCTCGTTGACCACCACTGAAGCTTTCTTT. Protein sequence: CASSSLTTTEAFF.

The CDR3 spells CATSSERGRSYNEQFF. The CDR3, as DNA: TGTGCCACCAGCTCTGAACGCGGGAGGTCCTACAATGAGCAGTTCTTC. The chain combines TRBV15 with TRBJ2-1, with 8 bases that match TRBD2. Trimming at V came to 5 bases and at J to 1 base, leaving 7 bases not matched to a gene. The CDR3 covers 16 residues. Germline lookup yields CDR1 LNHNV and CDR2 YYDKDF (reference sequence).

The chain uses TRBV10-3 and TRBJ2-7; 11 positions agree with TRBD1. Germline loops: CDR1 ENHRY, CDR2 SYGVKD. The CDR3 consists of 14 residues. V trimming: 4 bases; J trimming: 3 bases; junction bases outside the gene matches: 2. The DNA of the CDR3 is TGTGCCATCAGTGGGGGACAGGGGGACTACGAGCAGTACTTC. Amino acids: CAISGGQGDYEQYF.

This clone was recorded a few times. The V and J genes are TRBV30 and TRBJ1-2; perhaps TRBD1 as D (6 bases). Looked up from germline, CDR1 is GTSNPN and CDR2 is SVGIG (reference sequence). Trimming cost V 2 bases and J 8 bases, with 9 bases left between them. The CDR3 covers 11 residues. The CDR3 reads CAWSRGAGYTF. DNA of the CDR3: TGTGCCTGGAGTAGGGGGGCAGGCTACACCTTC.

The gene calls are TRBV27 and TRBJ1-1; D gene ambiguous. The V end was cut by 2 bases, the J end by 6 bases, with 10 bases between. Germline lookup yields CDR1 MNHEY and CDR2 SMNVEV (reference sequence). The CDR3 length is 13 residues. The CDR3 bases are TGTGCCAGCAGTTTAGTCGGCGCGCCTGAAGCTTTCTTT. Its translation is CASSLVGAPEAFF.

The V and J genes are TRBV11-2 and TRBJ2-1; 9 nucleotides line up with TRBD2. In germline, CDR1 is SGHAT, CDR2 FQNNGV. V lost 2 bases and J lost 7; bases outside the gene matches: 9. The length of the CDR3 is 16 residues. CDR3 residues: CASSLNVAGVKNEQFF. The CDR3 nucleotides read TGTGCCAGCAGCTTAAACGTAGCGGGAGTTAAGAATGAGCAGTTCTTC.

The chain recombines TRBV19 with TRBJ1-1, with D uncertain. Deletions cut 3 bases from V and 0 bases from J, with 11 bases between. This CDR3 has 15 residues. Germline V gene lookup returns CDR1 LNHDA and CDR2 SQIVND (reference sequence). The CDR3 region is CASSMHGGMNTEAFF. The CDR3 bases are TGTGCCAGTAGTATGCACGGAGGGATGAACACTGAAGCTTTCTTT.

The count of this clone is one. The chain combines TRBV4-2 with TRBJ2-1; either TRBD1 or TRBD2 may supply D (6 bases each). CDR1 LGHNA and CDR2 YNFKEQ come from the germline V gene. The ends were cut back, 0 bases at V and 1 base at J, with 13 bases in the middle. The CDR3 is 17 amino acids. This chain's CDR3 is CASSQDFRGDSYNEQFF. Here the CDR3 DNA reads TGTGCCAGCAGCCAAGATTTTAGGGGGGATTCCTACAATGAGCAGTTCTTC.

The rearrangement joins TRBV5-1 to TRBJ2-1; 10 nucleotides agree with TRBD2. The CDR3 length is 16 residues. The V segment lost 0 bases and the J segment 2 bases; nucleotides outside the gene matches: 2. In germline, CDR1 is SGHRS, CDR2 YFSETQ. CDR3: CASSLAGTSAYNEQFF. CDR3 DNA sequence: TGCGCCAGCAGCTTGGCCGGGACTAGCGCCTACAATGAGCAGTTCTTC.

The chain joins TRBV7-6 to TRBJ2-5; a weak D match, TRBD2 (5 bases). Germline loops: CDR1 SGHVS, CDR2 FNYEAQ. CDR3 length: 15 residues. V was cut by 3 bases and J by 2 bases, with 13 bases left in between. The CDR3 spells CASSFRSGFQETQYF. CDR3 sequence (DNA): TGTGCCAGCAGCTTCCGATCGGGATTTCAAGAGACCCAGTACTTC.

The chain has TRBV11-3 and TRBJ1-1, with 7 bases that match TRBD1. V gave up 7 bases and J gave up 6 bases; unmatched junction bases: 23. The CDR3 totals 18 residues. Germline loops: CDR1 SGHNT, CDR2 YENEEA. The CDR3 DNA sequence: TGTGCCAGCATCCCTCACGTGGGCAGGGGGTTGGAACACGCTGAAGCTTTCTTT. Translating gives CASIPHVGRGLEHAEAFF.

This chain uses TRBV11-3 with TRBJ1-2; D is unclear. Germline-derived CDR1 and CDR2 are SGHNT and YENEEA. V lost 5 bases and J 6 bases, leaving 13 bases between the germline ends. The CDR3 loop spans 13 amino acids. CDR3 nucleotide sequence: TGTGCCAGCAGCCCTCCCGGGTCAGATGGCTACACCTTC. Residues: CASSPPGSDGYTF.

This sequence joins TRBV9 and TRBJ2-1; D gene uncertain. CDR3 length: 15 amino acids. Trimming removed 0 bases at V and 3 bases at J, with 10 bases between. The germline CDR1 and CDR2 sequences are SGDLS and YYNGEE. The CDR3 DNA reads as TGTGCCAGCAGCGTAGGCGGTCCCGTCTACAATGAGCAGTTCTTC. Amino acids: CASSVGGPVYNEQFF.

DNA for the CDR3: TGCGCCAGCAGCATGTCGGGGGAGCAGTACTTC. Translation: CASSMSGEQYF. The genes are TRBV5-1 and TRBJ2-7; D possibly corresponds to TRBD2 (5 bases). Trimming removed 4 bases from V and 7 bases from J, with 9 bases in between. The CDR3 is made up of 11 amino acids. Germline loops: CDR1 SGHRS, CDR2 YFSETQ.

V gene TRBV5-8 combines with J gene TRBJ1-2, with no clear D. Germline loops: CDR1 SGHTS, CDR2 YDEGEE. The CDR3 loop spans 13 amino acids. The V end was cut by 2 bases, the J end by 8 bases, with 13 bases between. CDR3 bases: TGTGCCAGCAGCTTACCCCCGATAGGAGGCTACACCTTC. Residues: CASSLPPIGGYTF.

The V and J genes are TRBV18 and TRBJ1-6; D is unresolved. The germline V and J ends were trimmed by 3 bases and 0 bases, with 6 bases remaining between them. CDR3 size: 15 residues. In germline, CDR1 is KGHSH, CDR2 LQKENI. CDR3 amino acids: CASSPELSYNSPLHF. The CDR3, as DNA: TGTGCCAGCTCACCGGAGCTCTCCTATAATTCACCCCTCCACTTT.

This chain connects TRBV5-1 to TRBJ1-2, with D possibly TRBD1 on 5 matching bases. From germline, CDR1 is SGHRS and CDR2 YFSETQ. The CDR3 consists of 13 residues. V was pared by 4 bases and J by 2 bases, with 9 bases between. CDR3 coding DNA: TGCGCCAGCAGCGGGGACGGCAACTATGGCTACACCTTC. Translation: CASSGDGNYGYTF.

V and J are TRBV5-1 and TRBJ2-1; D gene unclear. The CDR3 extends over 13 amino acids. Germline lookup yields CDR1 SGHRS and CDR2 YFSETQ. Deletions cut 5 bases from V and 5 bases from J, with 11 bases between. CDR3 DNA sequence: TGCGCCAGCAGTTTCGGAACTGACAATGAGCAGTTCTTC. Protein sequence: CASSFGTDNEQFF.

The genes are TRBV2 and TRBJ2-7; TRBD1 matches 7 bases. The CDR3 is 14 amino acids. The V segment lost 7 bases and the J segment 0 bases; nucleotides outside the gene matches: 6. Per germline, CDR1 SNHLY and CDR2 FYNNEI. The CDR3 coding sequence is TGTGCCAGCACTTCACAGGGGAGCTCCTACGAGCAGTACTTC. Translation: CASTSQGSSYEQYF. Using reference TRBV2 and TRBJ2-7 for the parts outside the CDR3, the full variable domain is EPEVTQTPSHQVTQMGQEVILRCVPISNHLYFYWYRQILGQKVEFLVSFYNNEISEKSEIFDDQFSVERPDGSNFTLKIRSTKLEDSAMYFCASTSQGSSYEQYFGPGTRLTVT.

V gene TRBV6-5 combines with J gene TRBJ2-5; D call uncertain. The CDR3 is 11 residues long. Germline CDR1 MNHEY, CDR2 SVGAGI. The V end lost 6 bases, the J end lost 7 bases, and 9 bases lay between the germline ends. The CDR3 nucleotides are TGTGCCAGCAGCAACCCTGGGACCCAGTACTTC. Its translation: CASSNPGTQYF.

Here the CDR3 reads CASSERTGAYEQYF. The CDR3 nucleotides read TGTGCCAGCAGTGAAAGGACAGGAGCCTACGAGCAGTACTTC. This rearrangement joins TRBV6-1 to TRBJ2-5; 7 bases align to TRBD1. Gene TRBJ2-7 matches the end of the DNA better, so the J call may be wrong. From germline, CDR1 is MNHNS and CDR2 SASEGT. The CDR3 consists of 14 residues.

The CDR3 protein is CATSRERSYNEQFF. The CDR3 DNA reads as TGTGCCACCTCCCGGGAGCGATCCTACAATGAGCAGTTCTTC. J is TRBJ2-1 and V is TRBV2; weak D call: TRBD2 (6 bases). With 10 bases removed from V and 1 base from J, the gap between germline ends came to 14 bases. Germline values: CDR1 SNHLY, CDR2 FYNNEI. This CDR3 spans 14 amino acids.

This chain connects TRBV6-5 to TRBJ2-7, with 10 positions matching TRBD2. V lost 6 bases to trimming and J lost 4 bases; unmatched junction nucleotides: 3. From germline, CDR1 is MNHEY and CDR2 SVGAGI. CDR3 length: 13 amino acids. As DNA, the CDR3 is TGTGCCAGCAGCCGGACTAGCGGTTACGAGCAGTACTTC. As protein: CASSRTSGYEQYF.

The chain couples TRBV6-6 to TRBJ1-5; D may be TRBD1 (5 bases). The CDR3 runs to 14 residues. Trimming left V 0 bases short and J 5 bases short, with 8 bases between. The germline CDR1 and CDR2 sequences are MNHNY and SVGAGI (reference sequence). This CDR3 reads CASSYSEGYQPQHF. The DNA of the CDR3 is TGTGCCAGCAGTTACTCTGAGGGGTATCAGCCCCAGCATTTT.

V gene TRBV4-2 combines with J gene TRBJ2-7; 12 bases align to TRBD2. The CDR3 length is 15 residues. Germline CDR1 is LGHNA and CDR2 is YNFKEQ. V lost 3 bases to trimming and J lost 4 bases; unmatched junction nucleotides: 4. CDR3 region: CASSQETSGRYEQYF. The CDR3 nucleotides read TGTGCCAGCAGCCAGGAGACTAGCGGGAGATACGAGCAGTACTTC.

J is TRBJ1-2 and V is TRBV2, with a weak D call TRBD1 (6 bases). The CDR3 totals 13 residues. The germline CDR1 and CDR2 sequences are SNHLY and FYNNEI. Deletions cut 3 bases from V and 3 bases from J, with 8 bases between. The CDR3 sequence: CASSEGADYGYTF. DNA of the CDR3: TGTGCCAGCAGTGAGGGGGCGGACTATGGCTACACCTTC.

The chain combines TRBV7-9 with TRBJ2-5; D may be TRBD1 or TRBD2 (6 bases each). Germline lookup yields CDR1 SEHNR and CDR2 FQNEAQ (reference sequence). Trimming removed 1 base at V and 2 bases at J, with 11 bases between. CDR3 length equals 15 residues. The CDR3 DNA reads as TGTGCCAGCAGCTTAGTCGGGGGCCAACAAGAGACCCAGTACTTC. Translating gives CASSLVGGQQETQYF.